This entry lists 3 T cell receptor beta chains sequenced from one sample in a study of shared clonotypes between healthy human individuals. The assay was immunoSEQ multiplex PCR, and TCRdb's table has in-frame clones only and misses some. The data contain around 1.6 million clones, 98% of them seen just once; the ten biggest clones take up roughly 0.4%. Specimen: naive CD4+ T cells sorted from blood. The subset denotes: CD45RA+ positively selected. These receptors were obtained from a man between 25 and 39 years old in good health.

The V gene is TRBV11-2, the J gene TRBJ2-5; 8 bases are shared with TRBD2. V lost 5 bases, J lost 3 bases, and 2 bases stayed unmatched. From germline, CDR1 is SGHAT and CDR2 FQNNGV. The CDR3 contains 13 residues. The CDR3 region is CASSPGGKETQYF. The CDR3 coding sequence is TGTGCCAGCAGCCCGGGGGGGAAAGAGACCCAGTACTTC.

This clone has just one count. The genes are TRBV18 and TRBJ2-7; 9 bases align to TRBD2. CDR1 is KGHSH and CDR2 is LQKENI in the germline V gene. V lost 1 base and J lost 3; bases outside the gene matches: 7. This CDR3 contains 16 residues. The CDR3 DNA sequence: TGTGCCAGCTCACCACTCGGCGCGGGAGGGTACTACGAGCAGTACTTC. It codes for CASSPLGAGGYYEQYF. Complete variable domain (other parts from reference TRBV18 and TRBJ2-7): NAGVMQNPRHLVRRRGQEARLRCSPMKGHSHVYWYRQLPEEGLKFMVYLQKENIIDESGMPKERFSAEFPKEGPSILRIQQVVRGDSAAYFCASSPLGAGGYYEQYFGPGTRLTVT.

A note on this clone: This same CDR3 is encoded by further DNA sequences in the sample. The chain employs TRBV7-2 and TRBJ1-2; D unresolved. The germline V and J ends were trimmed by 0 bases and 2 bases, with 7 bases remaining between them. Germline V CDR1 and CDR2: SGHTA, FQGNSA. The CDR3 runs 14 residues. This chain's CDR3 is CASSLAAGNYGYTF. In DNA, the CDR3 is TGTGCCAGCAGCTTAGCGGCGGGGAACTATGGCTACACCTTC.